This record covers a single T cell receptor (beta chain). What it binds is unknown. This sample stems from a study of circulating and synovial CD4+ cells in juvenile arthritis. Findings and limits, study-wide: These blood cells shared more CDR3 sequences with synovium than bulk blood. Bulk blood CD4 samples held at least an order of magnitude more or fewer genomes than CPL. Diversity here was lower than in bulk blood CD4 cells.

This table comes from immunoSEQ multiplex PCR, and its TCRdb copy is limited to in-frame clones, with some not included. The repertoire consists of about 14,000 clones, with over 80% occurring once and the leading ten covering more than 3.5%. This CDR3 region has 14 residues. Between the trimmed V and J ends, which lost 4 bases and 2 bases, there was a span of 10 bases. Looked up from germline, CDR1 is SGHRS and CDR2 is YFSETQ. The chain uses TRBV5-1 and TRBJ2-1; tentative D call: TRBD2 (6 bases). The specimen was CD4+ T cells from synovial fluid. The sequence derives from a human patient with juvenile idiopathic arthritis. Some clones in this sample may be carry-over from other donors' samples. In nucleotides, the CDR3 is TGCGCCAGCAGCCACTCGGGGGCCTACAATGAGCAGTTCTTC. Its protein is CASSHSGAYNEQFF. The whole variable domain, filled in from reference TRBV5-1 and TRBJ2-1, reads KAGVTQTPRYLIKTRGQQVTLSCSPISGHRSVSWYQQTPGQGLQFLFEYFSETQRNKGNFPGRFSGRQFSNSRSEMNVSTLELGDSALYLCASSHSGAYNEQFFGPGTRLTVL.